Presented here are 13 T cell receptor beta chains from one specimen sequenced in a study of early T cells in non-severe SARS-CoV-2 infection. One entry per CDR3 protein results from TCRdb running MiXCR on the 5' RACE reads. Of some 66,000 distinct CDR3 sequences in the sample, 13% were seen once. The sample was whole blood. Receptors were obtained from an adult who was a healthcare worker with PCR-confirmed SARS-CoV-2 infection or an uninfected control (not recorded which).

This clonotype was observed a handful of times. This chain links TRBV2 with TRBJ2-2; 9 bases match TRBD1. The CDR3 length is 15 residues. In germline, CDR1 is SNHLY, CDR2 FYNNEI. Trimming took 7 bases from V and 1 from J; bases not matched to a gene: 4. The CDR3 bases are TGTGCCAGCACTTTGGGACAGGGGAACACCGGGGAGCTGTTTTTT. It is translated as CASTLGQGNTGELFF.

This clonotype was detected ten times or more. The V call is TRBV7-2, the J call TRBJ2-7, with 11 bases lining up with TRBD1. CDR1 is SGHTA, CDR2 FQGNSA, per germline. Trimming at V came to 6 bases and at J to 4 bases, leaving 5 bases not matched to a gene. CDR3 length: 14 amino acids. CDR3 sequence (DNA): TGTGCCAGCAGTCGGGACAGGGGGGGTTACGAGCAGTACTTC. Translation: CASSRDRGGYEQYF.

This clonotype was recorded at least ten times. The chain has TRBV7-2 and TRBJ2-1; 7 bases line up with TRBD1. Germline assignment: CDR1 SGHTA and CDR2 FQGNSA. This CDR3 has 13 amino acids. V trimming: 5 bases; J trimming: 10 bases; junction bases outside the gene matches: 8. CDR3 coding DNA: TGTGCCAGCAGCCAAGGACAGGTCAGGGAGCAGTTCTTC. Its protein is CASSQGQVREQFF.

There are many counts of this clonotype. The rearrangement links TRBV5-1 to TRBJ2-1; no definite D call. The CDR3 covers 15 residues. V lost 0 bases and J 2 bases, leaving 9 bases between the germline ends. CDR1 SGHRS and CDR2 YFSETQ come from the germline V gene. CDR3 DNA sequence: TGCGCCAGCAGCTTGGAAACGGCCCCCTACAATGAGCAGTTCTTC. Amino acid sequence: CASSLETAPYNEQFF. The variable domain in full, with the rest retrieved from reference TRBV5-1 and TRBJ2-1, is KAGVTQTPRYLIKTRGQQVTLSCSPISGHRSVSWYQQTPGQGLQFLFEYFSETQRNKGNFPGRFSGRQFSNSRSEMNVSTLELGDSALYLCASSLETAPYNEQFFGPGTRLTVL.

This clonotype has at least ten counts. The chain joins TRBV29-1 to TRBJ1-2; a weak D match, TRBD1 (5 bases). Germline-derived CDR1 and CDR2 are SQVTM and ANQGSEA. V dropped 3 bases and J dropped 8 bases, with 16 bases sitting between them. The CDR3 spans 13 residues. CDR3 residues: CSVDRVTGGGYTF. CDR3 sequence (DNA): TGCAGCGTTGACAGGGTAACGGGTGGCGGCTACACCTTC.

This clonotype was detected a few times. This rearrangement joins TRBV18 to TRBJ2-7; D unresolved. The germline V gene has CDR1 KGHSH and CDR2 LQKENI. This CDR3 is 14 amino acids long. Trimming pared 0 bases from V and 0 bases from J, leaving 6 bases between. The CDR3 DNA is TGTGCCAGCTCACCACCAGGCACCTCCTACGAGCAGTACTTC. Its protein is CASSPPGTSYEQYF.

This chain joins TRBV20-1 and TRBJ1-6; D perhaps matches TRBD1 (6 bases). Germline V gene sequence: CDR1 DFQATT, CDR2 SNEGSKA (reference sequence). There are 16 residues in the CDR3. The CDR3 is CSIAQDTGHHNSPLHF. In DNA, the CDR3 is TGCAGCATTGCCCAAGATACGGGACACCATAATTCACCCCTCCACTTT.

This clonotype has just a few counts. The J gene is TRBJ2-3, the V gene TRBV4-1, with TRBD2 matching 10 bases. V lost 5 bases and J lost 5; bases outside the gene matches: 13. Germline-derived CDR1 and CDR2 are MGHRA and YSYEKL. The CDR3 has 17 residues. The CDR3 DNA follows: TGCGCCAGCAGCTACGTATGGAGCGGGGGGGCCATAGATACGCAGTATTTT. Protein: CASSYVWSGGAIDTQYF.

V gene TRBV29-1 combines with J gene TRBJ2-5; no reliable D call. V lost 7 bases to trimming and J lost 7 bases, with 13 bases between them. The CDR3 sequence is 11 residues long. Per the germline V gene, CDR1 is SQVTM and CDR2 is ANQGSEA. In DNA form, the CDR3 reads TGCAGCGCCGGTACCTTAGCGACCCAGTACTTC. This sequence encodes CSAGTLATQYF.

This clonotype was seen repeatedly, ten times or more. V and J are TRBV6-1 and TRBJ2-3; TRBD2 matches at 8 bases. The CDR3 length is 15 residues. With 0 bases clipped from V and 3 bases from J, the junction kept 2 bases outside the gene matches. Germline assignment: CDR1 MNHNS and CDR2 SASEGT. The CDR3 region is CASSEAPGGTDTQYF. CDR3 bases: TGTGCCAGCAGTGAAGCGCCGGGGGGGACAGATACGCAGTATTTT.

At least ten counts were recorded for this clonotype. The chain's CDR3 is CSARQGATEAFF. The CDR3 DNA reads as TGCAGCGCCCGACAGGGAGCCACTGAAGCTTTCTTT. The chain combines TRBV29-1 with TRBJ1-1; 7 bases line up with TRBD1. This CDR3 has 12 amino acids. The J segment lost 4 bases and the V segment lost 7 bases, leaving 6 bases of the junction unmatched. Germline V CDR1 and CDR2: SQVTM, ANQGSEA.

This clonotype was observed at least ten times. The V call is TRBV12-3 or TRBV12-4, the J call TRBJ1-5; possibly TRBD1 for D (6 bases). The CDR3 extends over 13 amino acids. V lost 6 bases to trimming and J lost 5 bases, with 11 bases between them. CDR3 protein: CASSYREHQPQHF. For the CDR3, the DNA is TGTGCCAGCAGCTACAGGGAACATCAGCCCCAGCATTTT.

The chain has TRBV9 and TRBJ1-3; D unclear. V gave up 3 bases and J gave up 0 bases, with 10 bases separating them. The CDR3 runs to 15 residues. Germline V lookup: CDR1 SGDLS, CDR2 YYNGEE. The CDR3 DNA is TGTGCCAGCAGCGGTGGCGGGAACTCTGGAAACACCATATATTTT. Translating it yields CASSGGGNSGNTIYF.